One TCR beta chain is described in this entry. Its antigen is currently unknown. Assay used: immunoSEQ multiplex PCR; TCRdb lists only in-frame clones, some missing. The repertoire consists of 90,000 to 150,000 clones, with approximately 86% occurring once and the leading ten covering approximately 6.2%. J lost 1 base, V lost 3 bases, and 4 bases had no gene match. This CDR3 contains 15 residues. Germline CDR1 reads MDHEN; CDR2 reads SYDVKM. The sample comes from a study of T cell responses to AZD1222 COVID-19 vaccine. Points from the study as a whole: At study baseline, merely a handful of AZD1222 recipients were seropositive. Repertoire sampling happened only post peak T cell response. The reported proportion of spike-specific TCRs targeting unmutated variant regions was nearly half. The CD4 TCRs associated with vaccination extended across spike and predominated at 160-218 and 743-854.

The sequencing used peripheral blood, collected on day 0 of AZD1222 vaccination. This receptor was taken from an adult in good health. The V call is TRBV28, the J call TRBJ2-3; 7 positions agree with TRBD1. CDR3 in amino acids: CASSFGQGGTDTQYF. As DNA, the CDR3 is TGTGCCAGCAGTTTTGGGCAGGGGGGCACAGATACGCAGTATTTT.